These 20 T cell receptor beta chains were sequenced from one sample in a study of metastatic and nonmetastatic thyroid tumors. None of the patients had undergone any treatment ahead of thyroid surgery. TCRdb re-analyzed the PCR reads through MiXCR. The sample includes more than 20,000 clones, around 13% of them seen just once. The sequencing sample was made of blood. The receptors were sampled from a female donor with papillary thyroid cancer or a benign thyroid nodule (not recorded which). Some clones in this sample may be carry-over from other donors' samples.

This clone has only a few counts. The gene calls are TRBV7-9 and TRBJ2-5, with a possible D match to TRBD1 (6 bases). The CDR3 has 12 amino acids. Germline CDR1 SEHNR, CDR2 FQNEAQ (reference sequence). The V end was cut by 5 bases, the J end by 10 bases, with 14 bases between. The CDR3, as DNA: TGTGCCAGCAGCGAGACAGGTGAAGACCAGTACTTC. Residues: CASSETGEDQYF.

This clone appeared many times. J is TRBJ1-6 and V is TRBV12-3 or TRBV12-4; D is ambiguous. CDR3 length equals 14 residues. V was trimmed by 6 bases and J by 10 bases, leaving 16 bases between them. Written as DNA, the CDR3 is TGTGCCAGCAGCTCGGACGGAAGTCGGTCACCCCTCCACTTT. It is translated as CASSSDGSRSPLHF.

In this sample, this clone turned up many times. Other DNA sequences in the sample encode the same CDR3. The chain links TRBV5-5 to TRBJ2-5; unclear D gene. Trimming left V 2 bases short and J 4 bases short, with 18 bases between. Germline V gene lookup returns CDR1 SGHKS and CDR2 YYEKEE (reference sequence). The CDR3 spans 16 residues. The CDR3 reads CASSFDTIPQLETQYF. For the CDR3, the DNA is TGTGCCAGCAGCTTTGACACCATCCCCCAGTTAGAGACCCAGTACTTC.

This clone was observed at least ten times. The chain combines TRBV2 with TRBJ1-4, with D perhaps TRBD1 (5 bases). V lost 6 bases and J 4 bases, leaving 12 bases between the germline ends. CDR3 length: 14 residues. CDR1 is SNHLY and CDR2 is FYNNEI in the germline V gene. The chain's CDR3 is CASRPGLNNEKLFF. The DNA of the CDR3 is TGTGCCAGCAGGCCGGGACTTAATAATGAAAAACTGTTTTTT.

This clone is medium-sized by share. The chain couples TRBV11-2 to TRBJ2-1; 11 bases align to TRBD2. The CDR3 has 16 residues. Germline CDR1 reads SGHAT; CDR2 reads FQNNGV. V shed 1 base and J 8 bases; nucleotides not matched to a gene: 7. Here the CDR3 reads CASSLGVAGGLDEQFF. For the CDR3, the DNA is TGTGCCAGCAGCTTAGGAGTAGCGGGAGGGTTGGATGAGCAGTTCTTC.

A few counts support this clone. The chain employs TRBV6-1 and TRBJ2-7; TRBD1 or TRBD2 may be the D gene (6 bases each). The CDR3 runs to 17 residues. Between the trimmed V and J ends, which lost 7 bases and 2 bases, there was a span of 24 bases. Per the germline V gene, CDR1 is MNHNS and CDR2 is SASEGT. The CDR3 sequence is CASIGAGWGASPYEQYF. DNA of the CDR3: TGTGCCAGCATAGGGGCGGGCTGGGGGGCGAGCCCCTACGAGCAGTACTTC.

This clone was detected ten times or more. The chain employs TRBV5-4 and TRBJ2-5; 12 nucleotides align to TRBD2. This CDR3 is built from 15 residues. Germline V lookup: CDR1 SGHNT, CDR2 YYREEE (reference sequence). V lost 0 bases, J lost 3 bases, and 0 bases stayed unmatched. CDR3 nucleotide sequence: TGTGCCAGCAGCTTGGGACTAGCGGGAGAAGAGACCCAGTACTTC. Its translation is CASSLGLAGEETQYF.

J is TRBJ2-7 and V is TRBV11-1; D remains ambiguous. The germline V gene has CDR1 SGHAT and CDR2 FQDESV (reference sequence). The length of the CDR3 is 14 residues. V was trimmed by 8 bases and J by 0 bases, leaving 14 bases between them. The CDR3 loop reads CASSQSAASYEQYF. In DNA, the CDR3 is TGTGCCAGCTCTCAATCGGCGGCCTCCTACGAGCAGTACTTC.

This clone was recorded many times. The V gene is TRBV7-8, the J gene TRBJ1-5; D uncertain. This CDR3 has 14 residues. V was cut by 5 bases and J by 5 bases, with 13 bases left in between. CDR1 SGHVS and CDR2 FQNEAQ come from the germline V gene. The CDR3 coding sequence is TGTGCCAGCAGCCCTGGGTCCTCTCATCAGCCCCAGCATTTT. Protein: CASSPGSSHQPQHF. Combining the CDR3 with reference TRBV7-8 and TRBJ1-5 gives the whole variable domain GAGVSQSPRYKVAKRGQDVALRCDPISGHVSLFWYQQALGQGPEFLTYFQNEAQLDKSGLPSDRFFAERPEGSVSTLKIQRTQQEDSAVYLCASSPGSSHQPQHFGDGTRLSIL.

In its sample, this clone was seen many times. J is TRBJ1-2 and V is TRBV30, with D maybe TRBD1 (5 bases). The germline V gene encodes CDR1 GTSNPN and CDR2 SVGIG (reference sequence). The CDR3 loop spans 14 amino acids. V gave up 1 base and J gave up 6 bases, with 15 bases separating them. The CDR3 reads CAWSGPRDRHGYTF. CDR3 DNA sequence: TGTGCCTGGAGTGGTCCCAGGGATCGGCATGGCTACACCTTC.

This clone has at least ten counts. This chain joins TRBV5-6 and TRBJ2-1; no reliable D call. CDR3 size: 11 residues. CDR1 is SGHDT, CDR2 YYEEEE, per germline. V gave up 2 bases and J gave up 7 bases, with 4 bases separating them. The CDR3 is CASSFLNEQFF. CDR3 coding DNA: TGTGCCAGCAGCTTTCTGAATGAGCAGTTCTTC.

In regard to this clone: A much larger clone lies one base from this, so it may be a read error. The chain is built from TRBV4-1 and TRBJ2-1; TRBD2 matches at 11 bases. Germline V lookup: CDR1 MGHRA, CDR2 YSYEKL. Unmatched junction bases numbered 5, after V lost 4 bases and J lost 3 bases. The CDR3 is 16 residues long. CDR3 in amino acids: CASSRLLAGVYNEQFF. As DNA, the CDR3 is TGCGCCAGCAGCCGACTACTAGCGGGAGTCTACAATGAGCAGTTCTTC.

This clone was counted a few times. This may be a read error, as it is one base from a much larger clone. The V call is TRBV2, the J call TRBJ1-1; D gene unclear. Germline V lookup: CDR1 SNHLY, CDR2 FYNNEI. Trimming pared 9 bases from V and 4 bases from J, leaving 12 bases between. The CDR3 is made up of 12 amino acids. CDR3 bases: TGTGCCAGAAGTAATACAGTCACTGAAGCTTTCTTT. It translates to CARSNTVTEAFF.

This clone was seen many times. The rearrangement links TRBV19 to TRBJ1-1; maybe TRBD1 (5 bases). This CDR3 region has 14 residues. CDR1 is LNHDA and CDR2 is SQIVND in the germline V gene (reference sequence). V lost 5 bases and J lost 4, with 14 bases in between. CDR3 region: CASSPGWGVTEAFF. In DNA form, the CDR3 reads TGTGCCAGTAGTCCGGGATGGGGGGTCACTGAAGCTTTCTTT. The complete variable domain, with remaining parts taken from reference TRBV19 and TRBJ1-1, reads DGGITQSPKYLFRKEGQNVTLSCEQNLNHDAMYWYRQDPGQGLRLIYYSQIVNDFQKGDIAEGYSVSREKKESFPLTVTSAQKNPTAFYLCASSPGWGVTEAFFGQGTRLTVV.

The sample holds many counts of this clone. The rearrangement joins TRBV27 to TRBJ2-1; D call uncertain. Germline CDR1 MNHEY, CDR2 SMNVEV (reference sequence). Trimming cost V 7 bases and J 7 bases, with 14 bases left between them. This CDR3 spans 13 amino acids. The CDR3 DNA follows: TGTGCCAGCAAAGACCAAATGCGGAATGAGCAGTTCTTC. This codes for CASKDQMRNEQFF.

This clone was observed many times. The chain recombines TRBV24-1 with TRBJ2-3; D uncertain. CDR1 and CDR2 (germline): KGHDR, SFDVKD. CDR3 length: 14 residues. The ends were cut back, 5 bases at V and 1 base at J, with 9 bases in the middle. This CDR3 is CATSGAIGTDTQYF. The CDR3, as DNA: TGTGCCACCAGTGGTGCAATTGGCACAGATACGCAGTATTTT.

Many counts were recorded for this clone. Different DNA sequences within this sample yield the same CDR3. The V call is TRBV10-3, the J call TRBJ2-3; TRBD1 matches 8 bases. Germline V gives CDR1 ENHRY, CDR2 SYGVKD. The V and J ends lost 2 bases and 6 bases, in that order; junction bases with no gene match: 19. CDR3 length equals 19 residues. As DNA, the CDR3 is TGTGCCATCAGTGAGAGGGGGCAGACTACAGGGGGATTAGCGGATACGCAGTATTTT. Residues: CAISERGQTTGGLADTQYF.

This clone was detected many times. This rearrangement joins TRBV29-1 to TRBJ2-5, with 11 bases that match TRBD2. Germline V lookup: CDR1 SQVTM, CDR2 ANQGSEA. V shed 7 bases and J 5 bases; nucleotides not matched to a gene: 3. CDR3 length: 12 amino acids. CDR3 nucleotides: TGCAGCGGAACTAGCGGGAGTGAGACCCAGTACTTC. Translation gives CSGTSGSETQYF.

Details on this clone: Germline and junction disagree at one end, which may indicate a read error. The J gene is TRBJ1-1, the V gene TRBV2, with a weak D call TRBD1 (6 bases). The CDR3 is 14 amino acids. Germline CDR1 is SNHLY and CDR2 is FYNNEI. The CDR3 DNA is TGTGCCAGCGGTGATTGGGCAGGGGACACTGAAGCTTTCTTT. Amino acid sequence: CASGDWAGDTEAFF.

This chain uses TRBV6-1 with TRBJ1-5, with D uncertain. CDR3 length: 13 amino acids. V lost 10 bases, J lost 5 bases, and 15 bases lay in between. The germline CDR1 and CDR2 sequences are MNHNS and SASEGT. CDR3 sequence: CAIIEGAYQPQHF. The CDR3 DNA reads TGTGCCATCATTGAAGGAGCTTATCAGCCCCAGCATTTT.